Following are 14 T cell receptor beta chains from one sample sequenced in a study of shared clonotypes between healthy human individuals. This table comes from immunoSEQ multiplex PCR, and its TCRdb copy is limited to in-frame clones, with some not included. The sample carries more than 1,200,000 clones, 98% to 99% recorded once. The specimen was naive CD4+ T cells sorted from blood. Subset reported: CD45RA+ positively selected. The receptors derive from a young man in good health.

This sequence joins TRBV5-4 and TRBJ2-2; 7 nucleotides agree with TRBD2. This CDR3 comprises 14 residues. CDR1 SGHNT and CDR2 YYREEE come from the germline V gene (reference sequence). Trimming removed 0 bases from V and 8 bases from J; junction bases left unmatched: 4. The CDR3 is CASSLGTRTGELFF. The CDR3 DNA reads TGTGCCAGCAGCTTGGGGACTAGAACTGGGGAGCTGTTTTTT.

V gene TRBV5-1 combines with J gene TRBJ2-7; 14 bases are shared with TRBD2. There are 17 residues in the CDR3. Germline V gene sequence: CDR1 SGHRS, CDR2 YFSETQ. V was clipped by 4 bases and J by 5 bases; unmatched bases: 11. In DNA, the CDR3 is TGCGCCAGCAGCGGGACTAGCGGGAGTGGGAGATGGGACGAGCAGTACTTC. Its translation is CASSGTSGSGRWDEQYF.

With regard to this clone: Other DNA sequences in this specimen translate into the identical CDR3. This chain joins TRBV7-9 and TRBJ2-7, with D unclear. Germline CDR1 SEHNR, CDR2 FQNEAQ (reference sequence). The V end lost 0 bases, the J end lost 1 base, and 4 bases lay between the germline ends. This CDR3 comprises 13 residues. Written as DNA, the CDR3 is TGTGCCAGCAGCTTAGCCCGTTCCTACGAGCAGTACTTC. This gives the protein CASSLARSYEQYF.

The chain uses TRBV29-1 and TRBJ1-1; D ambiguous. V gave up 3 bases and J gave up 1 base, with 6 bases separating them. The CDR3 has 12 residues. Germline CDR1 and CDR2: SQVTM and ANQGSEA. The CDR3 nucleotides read TGCAGCGTTGACAGGACGAACACTGAAGCTTTCTTT. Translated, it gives CSVDRTNTEAFF. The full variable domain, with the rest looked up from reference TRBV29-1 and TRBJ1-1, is SAVISQKPSRDICQRGTSLTIQCQVDSQVTMMFWYRQQPGQSLTLIATANQGSEATYESGFVIDKFPISRPNLTFSTLTVSNMSPEDSSIYLCSVDRTNTEAFFGQGTRLTVV.

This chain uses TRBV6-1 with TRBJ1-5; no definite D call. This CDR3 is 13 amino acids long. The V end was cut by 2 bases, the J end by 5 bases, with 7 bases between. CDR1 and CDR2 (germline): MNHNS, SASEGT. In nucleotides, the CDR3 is TGTGCCAGCAGTGAAAAGTTGGATCAGCCCCAGCATTTT. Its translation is CASSEKLDQPQHF.

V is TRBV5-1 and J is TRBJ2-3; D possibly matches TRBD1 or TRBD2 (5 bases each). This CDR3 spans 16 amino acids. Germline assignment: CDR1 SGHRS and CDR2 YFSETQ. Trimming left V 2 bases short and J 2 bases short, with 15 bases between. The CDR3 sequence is CASSFLGTENTDTQYF. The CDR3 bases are TGCGCCAGCAGCTTCCTCGGGACCGAAAACACAGATACGCAGTATTTT. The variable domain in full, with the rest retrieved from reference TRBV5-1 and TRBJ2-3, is KAGVTQTPRYLIKTRGQQVTLSCSPISGHRSVSWYQQTPGQGLQFLFEYFSETQRNKGNFPGRFSGRQFSNSRSEMNVSTLELGDSALYLCASSFLGTENTDTQYFGPGTRLTVL.

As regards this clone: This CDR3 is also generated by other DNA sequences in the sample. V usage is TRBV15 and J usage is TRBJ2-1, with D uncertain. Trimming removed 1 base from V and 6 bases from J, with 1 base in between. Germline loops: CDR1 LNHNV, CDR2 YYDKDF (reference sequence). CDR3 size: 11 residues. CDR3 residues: CATSRVNEQFF. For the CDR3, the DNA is TGTGCCACCAGCAGAGTCAATGAGCAGTTCTTC.

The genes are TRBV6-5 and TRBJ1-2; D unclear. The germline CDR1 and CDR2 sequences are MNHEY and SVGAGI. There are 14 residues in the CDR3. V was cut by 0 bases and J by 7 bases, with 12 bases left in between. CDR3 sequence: CASSYSWQLGGYTF. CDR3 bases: TGTGCCAGCAGTTACTCGTGGCAGTTGGGTGGCTACACCTTC.

The CDR3 DNA follows: TGTGCCAGCAGTAGATGGGACAGGGGAAGCAATCAGCCCCAGCATTTT. As protein: CASSRWDRGSNQPQHF. The rearrangement uses TRBV6-6 and TRBJ1-5; 10 bases are a match to TRBD1. There are 16 residues in the CDR3. Germline-derived CDR1 and CDR2 are MNHNY and SVGAGI (reference sequence). The trim removed 5 bases at V and 1 base at J, leaving 5 bases unmatched.

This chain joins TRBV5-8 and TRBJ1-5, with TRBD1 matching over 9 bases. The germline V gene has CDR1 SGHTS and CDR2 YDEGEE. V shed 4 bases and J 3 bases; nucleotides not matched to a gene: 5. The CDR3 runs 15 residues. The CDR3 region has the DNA TGTGCCAGCAGCGGCGACAGGGGGGACAATCAGCCCCAGCATTTT. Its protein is CASSGDRGDNQPQHF.

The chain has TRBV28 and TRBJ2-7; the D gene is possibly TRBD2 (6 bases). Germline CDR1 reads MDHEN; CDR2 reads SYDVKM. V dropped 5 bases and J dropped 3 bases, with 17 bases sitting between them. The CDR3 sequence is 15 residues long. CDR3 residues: CASSPLGLVNYEQYF. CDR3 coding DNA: TGTGCCAGCAGTCCCCTGGGACTGGTGAACTACGAGCAGTACTTC.

Here the CDR3 DNA reads TGCAGCGTCACAAGGACGGCTAACTATGGCTACACCTTC. Protein sequence: CSVTRTANYGYTF. The chain couples TRBV29-1 to TRBJ1-2; D not certain. The V gene lost 6 bases and the J gene lost 0 bases, with 11 bases spanning the gap. The CDR3 extends over 13 amino acids. Germline V gives CDR1 SQVTM, CDR2 ANQGSEA.

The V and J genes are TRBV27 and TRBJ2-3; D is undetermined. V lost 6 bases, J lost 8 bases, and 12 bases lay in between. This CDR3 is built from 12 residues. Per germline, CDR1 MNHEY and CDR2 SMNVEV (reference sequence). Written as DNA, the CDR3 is TGTGCCAGCAGGGACCCGCCTGGTACGCAGTATTTT. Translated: CASRDPPGTQYF.

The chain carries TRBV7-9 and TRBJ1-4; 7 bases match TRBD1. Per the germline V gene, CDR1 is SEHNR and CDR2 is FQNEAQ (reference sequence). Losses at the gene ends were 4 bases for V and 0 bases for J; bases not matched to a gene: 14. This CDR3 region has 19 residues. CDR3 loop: CASSSYFGTATATNEKLFF. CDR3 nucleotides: TGTGCCAGCAGCTCCTATTTCGGGACAGCAACTGCAACTAATGAAAAACTGTTTTTT. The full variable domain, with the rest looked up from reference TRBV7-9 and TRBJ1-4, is DTGVSQNPRHKITKRGQNVTFRCDPISEHNRLYWYRQTLGQGPEFLTYFQNEAQLEKSRLLSDRFSAERPKGSFSTLEIQRTEQGDSAMYLCASSSYFGTATATNEKLFFGSGTQLSVL.